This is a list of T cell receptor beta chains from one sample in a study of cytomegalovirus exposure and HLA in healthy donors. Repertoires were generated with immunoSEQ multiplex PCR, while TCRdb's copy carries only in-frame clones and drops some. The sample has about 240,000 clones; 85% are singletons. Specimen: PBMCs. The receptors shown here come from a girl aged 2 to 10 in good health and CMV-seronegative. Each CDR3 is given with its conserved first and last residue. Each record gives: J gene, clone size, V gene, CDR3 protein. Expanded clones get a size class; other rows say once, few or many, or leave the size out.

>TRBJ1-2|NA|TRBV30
CAWSYKDSFYGYTF
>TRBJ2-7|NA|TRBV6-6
CASSYFLSGRSYEQYF
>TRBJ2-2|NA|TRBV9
CASSVVRDRSTGELFF
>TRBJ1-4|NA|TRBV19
CASKAGGATNEKLFF
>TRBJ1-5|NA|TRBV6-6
CASRSDRALNQPQHF
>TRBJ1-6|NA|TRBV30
CAWKTGTNGSPLHF
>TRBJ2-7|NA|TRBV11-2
CASSLGWRAPHYEQYF
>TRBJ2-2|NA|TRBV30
CAWSVRTAGELFF
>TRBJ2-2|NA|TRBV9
CASSPGLEGELFF
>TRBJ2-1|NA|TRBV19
CASSTELAGAYNEQFF
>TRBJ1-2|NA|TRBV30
CAWSWGRAGDYGYTF
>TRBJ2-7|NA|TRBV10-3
CAISEAGGAYEQYF
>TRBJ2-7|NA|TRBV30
CAWSWGGSSYEQYF
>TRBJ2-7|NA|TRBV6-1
CASRIRDRVPYEQYF
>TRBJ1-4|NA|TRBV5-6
CASTKQQGARGKLFF
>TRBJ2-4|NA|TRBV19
CASSIGGVLAKNIQYF
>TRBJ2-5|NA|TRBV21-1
CHANQETQYF
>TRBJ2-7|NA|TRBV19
CASSIPGLYEQYF
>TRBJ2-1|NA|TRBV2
CASSRGLPADEQFF
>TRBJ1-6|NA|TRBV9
CASSVRDRGSPLHF
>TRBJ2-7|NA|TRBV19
CASTNRQGAIAEQYF
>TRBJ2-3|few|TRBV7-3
CASSSQRADTQYF
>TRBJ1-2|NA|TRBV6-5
CASSEEDRVGGYTF
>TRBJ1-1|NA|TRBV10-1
CASRAQGGAAEAFF
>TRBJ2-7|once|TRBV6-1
CASDSSYEQYF
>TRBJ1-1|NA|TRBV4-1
CASSRHDRNTEAFF
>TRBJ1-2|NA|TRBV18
CASSPGVPGYGYTF
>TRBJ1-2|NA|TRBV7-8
CASSRRGDRANYGYTF
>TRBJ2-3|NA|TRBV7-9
CASSLIVITGGTDTQYF
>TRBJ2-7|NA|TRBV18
CASSGQGDVEQYF
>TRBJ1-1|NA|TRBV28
CASSRGLRAFF
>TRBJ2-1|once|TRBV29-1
CSARLAGYNEQFF
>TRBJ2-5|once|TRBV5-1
CASSPTSGEETQYF
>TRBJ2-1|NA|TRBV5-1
CASSLAYGGREQFF
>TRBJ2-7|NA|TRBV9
CASSEGQGTHEQYF
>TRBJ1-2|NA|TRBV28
CASSSGGGRSGYTF
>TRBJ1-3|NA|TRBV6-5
CASSDTGSPGNTIYF
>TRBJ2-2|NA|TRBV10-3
CAISEEDRDTGELFF